These T cell receptor beta chains were read from a single sample in a study of T-cell memory formation after mild COVID-19. One entry per CDR3 protein, called by TCRdb with MiXCR from the 5' RACE reads. In the table there are 450,000 or so distinct CDR3 sequences, 20% of which are singletons. The sequencing input was PBMCs or a T cell subset sorted from them (not recorded which). The receptors here all came from an adult woman who had mild COVID-19 (a few samples of this study predate the infection). Cell type and time point are not known. Each CDR3 is given with its conserved first and last residue. D genes are given only for firm matches. Not all rows give a size; the values are once, few, many and, for expanded clones, a class.

v_call: TRBV4-3; clone_size: -; j_call: TRBJ2-3; d_call: TRBD1; cdr3_aa: CASSQDLGQGATDTQYF; cdr3_nt: TGCGCCAGCAGCCAAGATCTAGGACAGGGAGCCACAGATACGCAGTATTTT
v_call: TRBV7-9; clone_size: few; j_call: TRBJ1-5; d_call: -; cdr3_aa: CASSLAPPGKGNQPQHF; cdr3_nt: TGTGCCAGCAGCTTAGCCCCTCCGGGAAAGGGGAATCAGCCCCAGCATTTT
v_call: TRBV12-3/TRBV12-4; clone_size: -; j_call: TRBJ2-1; d_call: -; cdr3_aa: CASRLRLESSEQFF; cdr3_nt: TGTGCCAGCAGGCTCCGACTAGAATCAAGTGAGCAGTTCTTC
v_call: TRBV5-1; clone_size: many; j_call: TRBJ2-3; d_call: TRBD2; cdr3_aa: CASSFFGGGSTDTQYF; cdr3_nt: TGCGCCAGCAGCTTCTTTGGCGGGGGGAGCACAGATACGCAGTATTTT
v_call: TRBV7-9; clone_size: -; j_call: TRBJ2-7; d_call: -; cdr3_aa: CASSPREGDTTYEQYF; cdr3_nt: TGTGCCAGCAGCCCCAGGGAGGGGGACACTACCTACGAGCAGTACTTC
v_call: TRBV4-3; clone_size: few; j_call: TRBJ1-1; d_call: -; cdr3_aa: CASSHQTENTEAFF; cdr3_nt: TGCGCCAGCAGCCATCAGACAGAGAACACTGAAGCTTTCTTT
v_call: TRBV5-6; clone_size: few; j_call: TRBJ2-2; d_call: -; cdr3_aa: CASSLRGVNTGELFF; cdr3_nt: TGTGCCAGCAGCTTACGCGGGGTTAACACCGGGGAGCTGTTTTTT
v_call: TRBV7-3; clone_size: -; j_call: TRBJ2-3; d_call: -; cdr3_aa: CASSNLPQDTQYF; cdr3_nt: TGTGCCAGCTCCAATCTTCCGCAGGATACGCAGTATTTT
v_call: TRBV30; clone_size: -; j_call: TRBJ1-2; d_call: -; cdr3_aa: CAWSVHKGNGYTF; cdr3_nt: TGTGCCTGGAGTGTACATAAAGGGAATGGCTACACCTTC
v_call: TRBV12-3/TRBV12-4; clone_size: -; j_call: TRBJ2-5; d_call: -; cdr3_aa: CASTKGGPRQETQYF; cdr3_nt: TGTGCCAGCACCAAGGGGGGGCCTCGCCAAGAGACCCAGTACTTC
v_call: TRBV3-1; clone_size: -; j_call: TRBJ1-1; d_call: TRBD1; cdr3_aa: CASSQAGTVRTEAFF; cdr3_nt: TGTGCCAGCAGCCAAGCCGGGACAGTACGCACTGAAGCTTTCTTT
v_call: TRBV30; clone_size: -; j_call: TRBJ2-5; d_call: -; cdr3_aa: CASQGQGETQYF; cdr3_nt: TGTGCCTCTCAAGGGCAGGGGGAGACCCAGTACTTC
v_call: TRBV5-1; clone_size: -; j_call: TRBJ1-1; d_call: TRBD1; cdr3_aa: CASSLGDRVSATEAFF; cdr3_nt: TGCGCCAGCAGCTTGGGGGACAGGGTGTCGGCCACTGAAGCTTTCTTT
v_call: TRBV14; clone_size: -; j_call: TRBJ1-2; d_call: -; cdr3_aa: CASSQDEVWSGYTF; cdr3_nt: TGTGCCAGCAGCCAAGATGAGGTCTGGAGTGGCTACACCTTC
v_call: TRBV20-1; clone_size: -; j_call: TRBJ1-6; d_call: TRBD1; cdr3_aa: CSARDQGVRTSSYSYNSPLHF; cdr3_nt: TGCAGTGCTAGAGATCAGGGGGTACGGACTTCCTCGTACTCCTATAATTCACCCCTCCACTTT
v_call: TRBV6-5; clone_size: -; j_call: TRBJ1-1; d_call: -; cdr3_aa: CASSYGRLGEAFF; cdr3_nt: TGTGCCAGCAGTTACGGCAGGTTGGGTGAAGCTTTCTTT
v_call: TRBV30; clone_size: few; j_call: TRBJ1-1; d_call: TRBD1; cdr3_aa: CAHDRAVNTEAFF; cdr3_nt: TGTGCCCACGACAGGGCCGTGAACACTGAAGCTTTCTTT
v_call: TRBV6-6; clone_size: few; j_call: TRBJ2-7; d_call: TRBD1; cdr3_aa: CASRWTGSPYEQYF; cdr3_nt: TGTGCCAGCAGATGGACAGGGAGCCCCTACGAGCAGTACTTC
v_call: TRBV24-1; clone_size: -; j_call: TRBJ2-1; d_call: -; cdr3_aa: CATSVDGWDEQFF; cdr3_nt: TGTGCCACCAGTGTTGACGGGTGGGATGAGCAGTTCTTC
v_call: TRBV7-2; clone_size: few; j_call: TRBJ1-2; d_call: -; cdr3_aa: CASSRGRPYGYTF; cdr3_nt: TGTGCCAGCAGTAGGGGCCGGCCCTATGGCTACACCTTC
v_call: TRBV12-3/TRBV12-4; clone_size: -; j_call: TRBJ1-1; d_call: -; cdr3_aa: CASSTRVGSTEAFF; cdr3_nt: TGTGCCAGCAGCACCAGGGTGGGAAGCACCGAAGCTTTCTTT
v_call: TRBV3-1; clone_size: -; j_call: TRBJ1-2; d_call: TRBD1; cdr3_aa: CASSPTTGAYGYTF; cdr3_nt: TGTGCCAGCAGCCCAACGACAGGGGCCTATGGCTACACCTTC
v_call: TRBV12-3/TRBV12-4; clone_size: -; j_call: TRBJ1-5; d_call: TRBD1; cdr3_aa: CASSSGDSENQPQHF; cdr3_nt: TGTGCCAGCAGTTCGGGGGACAGCGAAAATCAGCCCCAGCATTTT
v_call: TRBV7-3; clone_size: many; j_call: TRBJ2-3; d_call: TRBD2; cdr3_aa: CASSFAGVGDTQYF; cdr3_nt: TGTGCCAGCAGCTTTGCGGGAGTGGGAGATACGCAGTATTTT
v_call: TRBV2; clone_size: -; j_call: TRBJ1-2; d_call: -; cdr3_aa: CASSDGEQTSFYGYTF; cdr3_nt: TGTGCCAGCAGTGACGGGGAACAGACAAGCTTTTATGGCTACACCTTC
v_call: TRBV11-2; clone_size: many; j_call: TRBJ1-1; d_call: -; cdr3_aa: CASSPFLGGTEAFF; cdr3_nt: TGTGCCAGCAGCCCTTTCCTCGGGGGCACTGAAGCTTTCTTT
v_call: TRBV27; clone_size: -; j_call: TRBJ2-5; d_call: TRBD1; cdr3_aa: CASGRDRAQGTQYF; cdr3_nt: TGTGCCAGCGGAAGGGACAGGGCGCAGGGGACCCAGTACTTC
v_call: TRBV7-2; clone_size: many; j_call: TRBJ1-6; d_call: -; cdr3_aa: CASSFRGRDSPLHF; cdr3_nt: TGTGCCAGCAGCTTCCGGGGGCGGGATTCACCCCTCCACTTT
v_call: TRBV7-2; clone_size: -; j_call: TRBJ2-3; d_call: TRBD2; cdr3_aa: CASSWGLAASTDTQYF; cdr3_nt: TGTGCCAGCAGCTGGGGACTAGCGGCTAGCACAGATACGCAGTATTTT
v_call: TRBV7-9; clone_size: -; j_call: TRBJ1-1; d_call: -; cdr3_aa: CASSPGLSNTEAFF; cdr3_nt: TGTGCCAGCAGCCCGGGCCTGTCAAACACTGAAGCTTTCTTT
v_call: TRBV27; clone_size: -; j_call: TRBJ2-7; d_call: -; cdr3_aa: CASSLSGLTYEQYF; cdr3_nt: TGTGCCAGCAGTTTATCGGGGCTAACTTACGAGCAGTACTTC
v_call: TRBV7-9; clone_size: -; j_call: TRBJ1-1; d_call: -; cdr3_aa: CASSLNSDTAFF; cdr3_nt: TGTGCCAGCAGCTTAAATTCGGACACAGCTTTCTTT
v_call: TRBV20-1; clone_size: -; j_call: TRBJ1-5; d_call: -; cdr3_aa: CSASRTFSGNQPQHF; cdr3_nt: TGCAGTGCTAGTCGGACCTTCTCGGGGAATCAGCCCCAGCATTTT
v_call: TRBV5-1; clone_size: -; j_call: TRBJ1-2; d_call: TRBD1; cdr3_aa: CASSLHGQDNGYTF; cdr3_nt: TGCGCCAGCAGCTTGCATGGACAGGACAATGGCTACACCTTC
v_call: TRBV27; clone_size: few; j_call: TRBJ1-1; d_call: -; cdr3_aa: CASNLYGGWGTEAFF; cdr3_nt: TGTGCCAGCAATCTTTATGGGGGCTGGGGCACTGAAGCTTTCTTT
v_call: TRBV10-3; clone_size: -; j_call: TRBJ1-1; d_call: -; cdr3_aa: CAIREGFTEAFF; cdr3_nt: TGTGCCATCCGGGAGGGGTTCACTGAAGCTTTCTTT
v_call: TRBV2; clone_size: -; j_call: TRBJ2-1; d_call: TRBD2; cdr3_aa: CATVAGGLYEQFF; cdr3_nt: TGTGCCACGGTAGCGGGAGGGCTCTATGAGCAGTTCTTC
v_call: TRBV29-1; clone_size: -; j_call: TRBJ2-3; d_call: -; cdr3_aa: CSVRTDIDTQYF; cdr3_nt: TGCAGCGTCCGGACAGATATAGATACGCAGTATTTT